A selection of T cell receptor beta chains follows, all from one sample in a study of T cell changes during pregnancy in multiple sclerosis. Libraries were prepared by immunoSEQ multiplex PCR; TCRdb keeps only in-frame clonotypes and omits some of them. Among fewer than 90,000 clones listed, roughly nine tenths were seen once. The sequencing used peripheral blood, collected in the second trimester of pregnancy. The source of these receptors is a female donor with multiple sclerosis, enrolled in a pregnancy study. Each CDR3 is given with its conserved first and last residue. A D gene is named only where the DNA matches it firmly. For some rows the clone size is stated as once, few or many, or as a class when expanded; others skip it.

CDR3 DNA | CDR3 protein | clone size | J gene | V gene | D gene
TGTGCCAGCAGCTTTTGGGGACAGATTAATTCACCCCTCCACTTT | CASSFWGQINSPLHF | - | TRBJ1-6 | TRBV7-9 | TRBD1
TGTGCCAGCAGCTTCGCAGGGCTTAATCAGCCCCAGCATTTT | CASSFAGLNQPQHF | - | TRBJ1-5 | TRBV7-9 | -
TGTGCCAGCAGCTTAGATGGGGCAGCCACAGATACGCAGTATTTT | CASSLDGAATDTQYF | - | TRBJ2-3 | TRBV7-8 | -
TGTGCCAGCAGGCAACTAGGACAGGGGGCTGATGGCTACACCTTC | CASRQLGQGADGYTF | - | TRBJ1-2 | TRBV7-2 | TRBD1
TGTGCCAGCAGCGTAGGCGGGGGGATCAATGAGCAGTTCTTC | CASSVGGGINEQFF | - | TRBJ2-1 | TRBV9 | TRBD2
TGTGCCAGCAGTTACGGCATGAGGGCTTTCTTT | CASSYGMRAFF | once | TRBJ1-1 | TRBV6-5 | -
TGTGCCAGCAGGGGGACAGGGGGGTTCTATGGCTACACCTTC | CASRGTGGFYGYTF | once | TRBJ1-2 | TRBV6-6 | TRBD1
TGTGCCAGCAGTGAAGTCACAGGGGGCACTGAAGCTTTCTTT | CASSEVTGGTEAFF | - | TRBJ1-1 | TRBV2 | TRBD1
TGTGCCAGCAGGCCCCTAGCGGGGGGCACCGGGGAGCTGTTTTTT | CASRPLAGGTGELFF | - | TRBJ2-2 | TRBV6-5 | TRBD2
TGTGCCAGCAGCTCCCAGGTCCGCACAGATACGCAGTATTTT | CASSSQVRTDTQYF | once | TRBJ2-3 | TRBV7-3 | -
TGTGCCAGCAGCGTAGGAGGAGGTGGGACAGGGGTGAACACTGAAGCTTTCTTT | CASSVGGGGTGVNTEAFF | - | TRBJ1-1 | TRBV9 | TRBD1
TGTGCCAGCAGCCAGGGACAGGGGTTGGGTCAGCCCCAGCATTTT | CASSQGQGLGQPQHF | - | TRBJ1-5 | TRBV9 | TRBD1
TGTGCCAGCAGCAATGACAGGGCGAACACTGAAGCTTTCTTT | CASSNDRANTEAFF | - | TRBJ1-1 | TRBV7-9 | TRBD1
TGTGCCAGCAGCTTAGGGGCAGGGGCCGCCCCGTGGGAGCAGTACTTC | CASSLGAGAAPWEQYF | - | TRBJ2-7 | TRBV7-2 | -
TGTGCTAGTGGTTTAGCAGGGAACGGCTACACCTTC | CASGLAGNGYTF | - | TRBJ1-2 | TRBV12-5 | -
TGCGCCAGCAGTGAGGTTCCGTCCGGGGCCAACGTCCTGACTTTC | CASSEVPSGANVLTF | - | TRBJ2-6 | TRBV10-1 | -
TGTGCCACCGTAACAGGGGGAGGAACTGAAGCTTTCTTT | CATVTGGGTEAFF | once | TRBJ1-1 | TRBV15 | TRBD1
TGTGCCAGCAGTTACTCCGGGACAAAAATGGGAGCTTTCTTT | CASSYSGTKMGAFF | - | TRBJ1-1 | TRBV6-5 | -
TGTGCCAGCAGCCCACTGGGGGGGGCACACAATGAGCAGTTCTTC | CASSPLGGAHNEQFF | - | TRBJ2-1 | TRBV6-1 | -
TGTGCCAGCAGCTTAGTCAGCGGGGAGGGGAATGAGCAGTTCTTC | CASSLVSGEGNEQFF | - | TRBJ2-1 | TRBV7-2 | TRBD2
TGTGCCAGCAGCCGAGGGTCCTTGAACACTGAAGCTTTCTTT | CASSRGSLNTEAFF | - | TRBJ1-1 | TRBV5-4 | -
TGTGCCAGCAGTGAAGTTGGACAGCCCTACGAGCAGTACTTC | CASSEVGQPYEQYF | - | TRBJ2-7 | TRBV6-1 | -
TGTGCCAGCAGCTTAGCACTCCCTAACACCATATATTTT | CASSLALPNTIYF | - | TRBJ1-3 | TRBV7-2 | -
TGCGCCAGCAGCCAAGAATCTGCAGGGAATTGGGATGGCTACACCTTC | CASSQESAGNWDGYTF | few | TRBJ1-2 | TRBV4-3 | -
TGTGCCAGCAGTTTTCGACAGGGACCGGGGGGCTACACCTTC | CASSFRQGPGGYTF | - | TRBJ1-2 | TRBV6-5 | TRBD1
TGTGCTAGTGGTTTGGAGGGGGCCGCGAACACTGAAGCTTTCTTT | CASGLEGAANTEAFF | few | TRBJ1-1 | TRBV12-5 | TRBD1
TGTGCCAGCAGTTACTGGACGGGGGGAAGCACAGATACGCAGTATTTT | CASSYWTGGSTDTQYF | - | TRBJ2-3 | TRBV6-5 | TRBD2
TGTGCCAGCAGCTTACCAGGGTATGGGGAGCAGTACTTC | CASSLPGYGEQYF | - | TRBJ2-7 | TRBV7-9 | -
TGTGCCAGCAGCTTAAGTCATCGGGAGGGGACCGGGGAGCTGTTTTTT | CASSLSHREGTGELFF | - | TRBJ2-2 | TRBV7-2 | TRBD2
TGTGCCAGCAGTCCGGACAGGGGGCGGGCTGAAGCTTTCTTT | CASSPDRGRAEAFF | - | TRBJ1-1 | TRBV6-5 | TRBD1
TGTGCCAGCAGTTTGGACAGGCAGAGGCAGTATTTT | CASSLDRQRQYF | - | TRBJ2-3 | TRBV6-5 | TRBD1
TGCGCCAGCAGTGAGCCGAGGGGAGGCCCAGATACGCAGTATTTT | CASSEPRGGPDTQYF | - | TRBJ2-3 | TRBV10-2 | -
TGTGCCAGCAGTAGGACAGGCGGTGAAGCTTTCTTT | CASSRTGGEAFF | - | TRBJ1-1 | TRBV6-5 | TRBD1
TGTGCCAGCAGGTCACCGGGACAGATTCTCTATGGCTACACCTTC | CASRSPGQILYGYTF | - | TRBJ1-2 | TRBV7-2 | TRBD1
TGTGCCATCAAAGGGACAGGGGCCTACGAGCAGTACTTC | CAIKGTGAYEQYF | - | TRBJ2-7 | TRBV10-3 | TRBD1
TGTGCCAGCAAGGGGACAAAAGATTCACCCCTCCACTTT | CASKGTKDSPLHF | once | TRBJ1-6 | TRBV6-5 | -
TGTGCCAGCAGAGACAGGACTGAAGCTTTCTTT | CASRDRTEAFF | - | TRBJ1-1 | TRBV25-1 | -
TGTGCCAGCAGTGAAGCGTTTGGACAGGCTGGGGAGCAGTACTTC | CASSEAFGQAGEQYF | - | TRBJ2-7 | TRBV2 | TRBD1
TGTGCCAGCAGCTCCCTAGGGGAGGATGGCTACACCTTC | CASSSLGEDGYTF | - | TRBJ1-2 | TRBV11-2 | -
TGTGCCAGTAGTCCCCCACCTAGCGGTGCCAACACCGGGGAGCTGTTTTTT | CASSPPPSGANTGELFF | - | TRBJ2-2 | TRBV19 | TRBD2
TGTGCCAGCAGCGTATCCCCGGGTGGAAACACCATATATTTT | CASSVSPGGNTIYF | once | TRBJ1-3 | TRBV9 | -
TGTGCCAGCAGTTACGGCGGCGGATCCACAGATACGCAGTATTTT | CASSYGGGSTDTQYF | - | TRBJ2-3 | TRBV6-5 | -